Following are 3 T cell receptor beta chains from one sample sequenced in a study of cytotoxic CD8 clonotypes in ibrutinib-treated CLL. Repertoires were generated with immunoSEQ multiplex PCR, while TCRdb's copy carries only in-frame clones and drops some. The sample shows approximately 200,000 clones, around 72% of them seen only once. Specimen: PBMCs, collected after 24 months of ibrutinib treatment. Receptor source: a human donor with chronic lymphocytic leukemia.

The CDR3 region is CASSLWDRSTDTQYF. As DNA, the CDR3 is TGTGCCAGCAGCCTTTGGGACAGGAGCACAGATACGCAGTATTTT. This rearrangement joins TRBV6-1 to TRBJ2-3, with 8 bases identical to TRBD1. The CDR3 is 15 amino acids. J lost 0 bases, V lost 6 bases, and 5 bases had no gene match. The V gene's germline CDR1 is MNHNS and CDR2 SASEGT.

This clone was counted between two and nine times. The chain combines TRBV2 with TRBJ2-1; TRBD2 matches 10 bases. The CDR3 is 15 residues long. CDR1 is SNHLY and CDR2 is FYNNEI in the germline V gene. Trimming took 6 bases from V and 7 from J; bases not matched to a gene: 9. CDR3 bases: TGTGCCAGCAGACAAGCGGGAGGGCCTCGGAATGAGCAGTTCTTC. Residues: CASRQAGGPRNEQFF.

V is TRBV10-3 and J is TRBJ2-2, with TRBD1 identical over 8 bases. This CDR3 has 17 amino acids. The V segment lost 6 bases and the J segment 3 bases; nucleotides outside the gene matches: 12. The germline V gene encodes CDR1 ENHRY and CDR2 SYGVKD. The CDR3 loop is CAISVPARGQDTGELFF. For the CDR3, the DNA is TGTGCCATCAGCGTCCCTGCCCGGGGACAGGACACCGGGGAGCTGTTTTTT.